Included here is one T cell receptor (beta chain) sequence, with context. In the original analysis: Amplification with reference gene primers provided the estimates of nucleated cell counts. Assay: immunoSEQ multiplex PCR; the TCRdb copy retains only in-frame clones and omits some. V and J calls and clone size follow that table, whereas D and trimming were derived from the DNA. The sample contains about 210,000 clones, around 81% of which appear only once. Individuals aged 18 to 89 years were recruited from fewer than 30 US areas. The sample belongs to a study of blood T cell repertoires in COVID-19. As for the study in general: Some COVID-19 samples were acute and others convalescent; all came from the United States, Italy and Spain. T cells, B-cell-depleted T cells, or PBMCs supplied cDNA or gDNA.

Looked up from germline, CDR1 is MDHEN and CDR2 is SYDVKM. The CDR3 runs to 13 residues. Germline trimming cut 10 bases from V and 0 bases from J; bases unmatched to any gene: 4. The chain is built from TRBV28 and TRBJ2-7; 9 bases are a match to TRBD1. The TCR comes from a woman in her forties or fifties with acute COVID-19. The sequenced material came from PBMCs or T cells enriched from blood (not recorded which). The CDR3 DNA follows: TGTGCCATGGGGGACAGGGACTCCTACGAGCAGTACTTC. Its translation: CAMGDRDSYEQYF.